One and the same sample provided the 12 T cell receptor beta chains below, sequenced in a study of cytomegalovirus exposure and HLA in healthy donors. PCR amplification relied on 60 Vbeta primers (plus 13 Jbeta primers). Sequencing used immunoSEQ multiplex PCR; TCRdb keeps in-frame clones, though not all of them. There are some 60,000 clones in the sample; about 86% occur only once, and around 1.7% lies in the top ten. Specimen: PBMCs. The receptors here all came from a man between 40 and 49 years old in good health and CMV-seronegative.

This chain joins TRBV15 and TRBJ2-1, with 7 positions matching TRBD2. Trimming removed 5 bases from V and 4 bases from J; junction bases left unmatched: 8. CDR1 and CDR2 from the germline V gene are LNHNV and YYDKDF (reference sequence). This CDR3 region has 15 residues. CDR3 DNA: TGTGCCACCAGCCTCGGGGGAGGGGTTTACAATGAGCAGTTCTTC. It is translated as CATSLGGGVYNEQFF.

V gene TRBV5-1 combines with J gene TRBJ2-5; TRBD2 aligns across 7 bases. The CDR3 has 17 amino acids. V lost 4 bases, J lost 1 base, and 13 bases stayed unmatched. Germline V CDR1 and CDR2: SGHRS, YFSETQ. The CDR3 here is CASSDSKTGGPQETQYF. For the CDR3, the DNA is TGCGCCAGCAGCGACTCAAAGACGGGGGGACCCCAAGAGACCCAGTACTTC.

The chain is built from TRBV5-1 and TRBJ2-1, with TRBD1 matching 10 bases. The CDR3 has 17 amino acids. Germline values: CDR1 SGHRS, CDR2 YFSETQ. J gave up 6 bases and V 4 bases, and 13 bases lay outside the gene matches. The CDR3 here is CASSPSRDRGGSNEQFF. DNA of the CDR3: TGCGCCAGCAGCCCGTCCCGGGACAGGGGAGGGAGCAATGAGCAGTTCTTC.

The rearrangement links TRBV27 to TRBJ2-3, with 10 nucleotides matching TRBD2. The CDR3 has 16 amino acids. V was pared by 3 bases and J by 3 bases, with 6 bases of the junction left unmatched. Germline assignment: CDR1 MNHEY and CDR2 SMNVEV (reference sequence). CDR3 amino acids: CASSFEAGGPTDTQYF. The CDR3 DNA sequence: TGTGCCAGCAGTTTTGAAGCGGGGGGGCCGACAGATACGCAGTATTTT.

This clone was seen a single time. This chain connects TRBV21-1 to TRBJ1-2. TRBV21-1 represents a pseudogene. This CDR3 is built from 14 residues. The CDR3 region is CASSKEAKNYGYTF. CDR3 in DNA: TGTGCCAGCAGCAAAGAAGCCAAGAACTATGGCTACACCTTC.

This rearrangement joins TRBV30 to TRBJ2-3, with 11 positions matching TRBD2. Germline-derived CDR1 and CDR2 are GTSNPN and SVGIG (reference sequence). The CDR3 runs 15 residues. V gave up 7 bases and J gave up 3 bases; unmatched junction bases: 9. The CDR3 reads CAFSPGLAVTDTQYF. CDR3 DNA: TGTGCCTTTTCCCCGGGACTAGCGGTGACAGATACGCAGTATTTT.

The gene calls are TRBV5-1 and TRBJ1-1; weak D call: TRBD1 (5 bases). CDR3 length equals 15 residues. Per the germline V gene, CDR1 is SGHRS and CDR2 is YFSETQ. Trimming took 2 bases from V and 4 from J, leaving 15 bases between them. The CDR3 sequence is CASSLSIGAGTEAFF. Here the CDR3 DNA reads TGCGCCAGCAGCTTATCTATTGGGGCTGGCACTGAAGCTTTCTTT.

The chain is built from TRBV7-2 and TRBJ1-5; TRBD1 might be the D (6 bases). Deletions cut 5 bases from V and 0 bases from J, with 11 bases between. The CDR3 sequence is 15 residues long. Per the germline V gene, CDR1 is SGHTA and CDR2 is FQGNSA. The CDR3 coding sequence is TGTGCCAGCAGCCCACAGGGTCTTAGCAATCAGCCCCAGCATTTT. Its protein product is CASSPQGLSNQPQHF. Variable domain in full (rest from reference TRBV7-2 and TRBJ1-5): GAGVSQSPSNKVTEKGKDVELRCDPISGHTALYWYRQSLGQGLEFLIYFQGNSAPDKSGLPSDRFSAERTGGSVSTLTIQRTQQEDSAVYLCASSPQGLSNQPQHFGDGTRLSIL.

The chain couples TRBV10-3 to TRBJ1-5; 9 bases are shared with TRBD1. The CDR3 contains 15 residues. Germline V lookup: CDR1 ENHRY, CDR2 SYGVKD. After removal of 5 bases from V and 2 bases from J, the junction contained 4 bases not matched to a gene. The CDR3 region has the DNA TGTGCCATCAGTTCACAGGGGGCGCGCAATCAGCCCCAGCATTTT. Translated, it gives CAISSQGARNQPQHF.

This clone was recorded once. This chain links TRBV7-7 with TRBJ2-1; weak D call: TRBD2 (8 bases). Per the germline V gene, CDR1 is SSHAT and CDR2 is FNYEAQ (reference sequence). CDR3 length: 15 amino acids. With 4 bases removed from V and 4 bases from J, the gap between germline ends came to 14 bases. CDR3 loop: CASSSGGLGYNEQFF. CDR3 nucleotides: TGTGCCAGCAGCTCAGGGGGACTAGGTTACAATGAGCAGTTCTTC.

This chain uses TRBV4-1 with TRBJ2-2; 7 nucleotides line up with TRBD1. CDR1 and CDR2 from the germline V gene are MGHRA and YSYEKL. V lost 3 bases, J lost 1 base, and 8 bases stayed unmatched. The CDR3 contains 17 residues. The chain's CDR3 is CASSQGPGQQNTGELFF. CDR3 DNA: TGCGCCAGCAGCCAGGGTCCGGGACAGCAGAACACCGGGGAGCTGTTTTTT.

This clone has only one observation. The CDR3 protein is CASSLEHGLSYNEQFF. The DNA of the CDR3 is TGCGCCAGCAGCTTGGAGCATGGGCTCTCCTACAATGAGCAGTTCTTC. The gene calls are TRBV5-1 and TRBJ2-1, with unresolved D. CDR1 is SGHRS, CDR2 YFSETQ, per germline. The length of the CDR3 is 16 residues. V was clipped by 0 bases and J by 0 bases, with 10 bases between them.